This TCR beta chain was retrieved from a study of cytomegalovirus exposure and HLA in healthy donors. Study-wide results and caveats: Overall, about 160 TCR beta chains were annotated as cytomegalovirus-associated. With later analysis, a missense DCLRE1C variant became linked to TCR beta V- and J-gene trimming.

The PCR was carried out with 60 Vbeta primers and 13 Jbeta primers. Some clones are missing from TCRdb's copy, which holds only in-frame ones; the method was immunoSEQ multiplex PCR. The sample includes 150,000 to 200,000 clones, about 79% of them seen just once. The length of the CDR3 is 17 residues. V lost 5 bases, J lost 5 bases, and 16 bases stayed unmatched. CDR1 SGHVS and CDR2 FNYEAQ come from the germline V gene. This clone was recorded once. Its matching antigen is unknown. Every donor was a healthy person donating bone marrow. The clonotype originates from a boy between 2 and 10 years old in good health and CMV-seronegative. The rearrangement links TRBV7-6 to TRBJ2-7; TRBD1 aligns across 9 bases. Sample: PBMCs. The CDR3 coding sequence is TGTGCCAGCAGCCCCCGGTACAAGGGACAGGGTCTCCACGAGCAGTACTTC. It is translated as CASSPRYKGQGLHEQYF.